These 4 T cell receptor beta chains came from one sample sequenced in a study of blood T cells in healthy people across ages. Combining a sample-barcoded 5' primer with a J-beta primer mix, a second PCR ran for roughly 7 to 11 cycles. TCRdb fed the 5' RACE reads into MiXCR, producing one record per CDR3 protein. Here the sample spans hundreds of thousands of distinct CDR3 sequences, around three fifths being singletons. Sequencing used blood. Receptors were obtained from a man aged 40-49 years in good health.

The chain employs TRBV30 and TRBJ2-5, with D uncertain. With 2 bases removed from V and 7 bases from J, the gap between germline ends came to 8 bases. Germline V gives CDR1 GTSNPN, CDR2 SVGIG (reference sequence). The CDR3 length is 11 residues. The CDR3: CAWSSLGTQYF. Written as DNA, the CDR3 is TGTGCCTGGAGTTCTCTTGGGACCCAGTACTTC.

DNA of the CDR3: TGCAGCGTTCGGGCAGACAGCACAGATACGCAGTATTTT. This codes for CSVRADSTDTQYF. This chain links TRBV29-1 with TRBJ2-3, with D hard to call. With 5 bases removed from V and 0 bases from J, the gap between germline ends came to 9 bases. Per germline, CDR1 SQVTM and CDR2 ANQGSEA. The CDR3 sequence is 13 residues long.

The chain uses TRBV13 and TRBJ2-1; TRBD2 matches 8 bases. CDR1 PRHDT and CDR2 FYEKMQ come from the germline V gene (reference sequence). Trimming cost V 8 bases and J 0 bases; bases outside gene matches: 6. CDR3 length: 15 amino acids. The CDR3 DNA reads as TGTGCCAGCCACGGGGGGGCGAGCTCCTACAATGAGCAGTTCTTC. This codes for CASHGGASSYNEQFF.

The V gene is TRBV7-9, the J gene TRBJ2-5; D gene uncertain. This CDR3 spans 14 amino acids. Per germline, CDR1 SEHNR and CDR2 FQNEAQ (reference sequence). V lost 6 bases and J lost 1, with 12 bases in between. CDR3 in amino acids: CASSDGQIQETQYF. In DNA, the CDR3 is TGTGCCAGCAGTGATGGGCAGATCCAAGAGACCCAGTACTTC.